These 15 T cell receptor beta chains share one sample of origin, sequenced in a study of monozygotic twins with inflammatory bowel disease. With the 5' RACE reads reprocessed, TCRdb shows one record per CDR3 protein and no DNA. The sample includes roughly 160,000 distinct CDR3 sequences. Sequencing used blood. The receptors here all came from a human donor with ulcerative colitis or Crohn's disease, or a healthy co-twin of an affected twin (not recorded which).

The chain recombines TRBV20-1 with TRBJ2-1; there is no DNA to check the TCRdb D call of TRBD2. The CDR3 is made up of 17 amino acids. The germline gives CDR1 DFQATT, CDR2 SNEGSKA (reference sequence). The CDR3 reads CSARDLGGGASYNEQFF.

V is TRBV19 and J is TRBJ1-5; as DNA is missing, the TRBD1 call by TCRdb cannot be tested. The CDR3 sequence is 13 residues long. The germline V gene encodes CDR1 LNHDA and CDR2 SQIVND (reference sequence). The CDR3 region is CASRPRGYQPQHF.

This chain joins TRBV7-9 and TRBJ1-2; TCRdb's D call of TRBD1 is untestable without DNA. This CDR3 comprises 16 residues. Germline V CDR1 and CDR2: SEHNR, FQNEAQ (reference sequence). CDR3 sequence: CASSTRQVSNDYGYTF.

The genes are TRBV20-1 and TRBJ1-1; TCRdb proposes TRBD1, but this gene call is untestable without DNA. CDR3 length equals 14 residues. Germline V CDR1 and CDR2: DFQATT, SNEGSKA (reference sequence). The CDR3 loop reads CSARDWGENTEAFF.

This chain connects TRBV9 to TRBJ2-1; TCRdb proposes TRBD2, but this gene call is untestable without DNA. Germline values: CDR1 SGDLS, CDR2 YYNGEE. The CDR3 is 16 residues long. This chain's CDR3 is CASSVEVAGVNNEQFF.

CDR3 sequence: CASSSWRGNTEAFF. This chain links TRBV7-6 with TRBJ1-1. CDR1 and CDR2 (germline): SGHVS, FNYEAQ. There are 14 residues in the CDR3.

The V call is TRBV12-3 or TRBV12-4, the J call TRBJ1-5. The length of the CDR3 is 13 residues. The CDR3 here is CASSLGKAQPQHF.

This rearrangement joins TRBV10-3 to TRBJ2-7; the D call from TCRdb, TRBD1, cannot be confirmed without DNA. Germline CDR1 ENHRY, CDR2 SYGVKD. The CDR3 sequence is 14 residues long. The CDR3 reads CAISSGTESYEQYF.

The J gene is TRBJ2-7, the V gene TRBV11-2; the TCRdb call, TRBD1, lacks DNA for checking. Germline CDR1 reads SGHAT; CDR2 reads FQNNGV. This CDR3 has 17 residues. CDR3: CASSLASGGWGTYEQYF.

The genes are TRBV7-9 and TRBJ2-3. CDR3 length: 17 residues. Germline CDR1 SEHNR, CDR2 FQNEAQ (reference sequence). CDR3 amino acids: CASSFSFSTEITDTQYF.

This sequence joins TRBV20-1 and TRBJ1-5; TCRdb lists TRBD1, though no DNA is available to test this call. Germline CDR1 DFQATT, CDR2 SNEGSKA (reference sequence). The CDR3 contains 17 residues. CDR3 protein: CSAGRQGWGYSNQPQHF.

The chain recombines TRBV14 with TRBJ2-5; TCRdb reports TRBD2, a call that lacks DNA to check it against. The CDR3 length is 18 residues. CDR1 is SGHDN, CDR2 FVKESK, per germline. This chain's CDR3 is CASSQGTSGRANTETQYF. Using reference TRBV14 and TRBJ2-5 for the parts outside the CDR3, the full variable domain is EAGVTQFPSHSVIEKGQTVTLRCDPISGHDNLYWYRRVMGKEIKFLLHFVKESKQDESGMPNNRFLAERTGGTYSTLKVQPAELEDSGVYFCASSQGTSGRANTETQYFGPGTRLLVL.

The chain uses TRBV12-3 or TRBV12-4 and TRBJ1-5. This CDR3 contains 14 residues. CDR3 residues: CASSLASSNQPQHF.

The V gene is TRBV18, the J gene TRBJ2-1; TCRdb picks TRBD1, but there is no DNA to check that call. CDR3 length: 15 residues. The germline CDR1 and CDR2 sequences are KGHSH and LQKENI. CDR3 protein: CASSPRAGSPNEQFF.

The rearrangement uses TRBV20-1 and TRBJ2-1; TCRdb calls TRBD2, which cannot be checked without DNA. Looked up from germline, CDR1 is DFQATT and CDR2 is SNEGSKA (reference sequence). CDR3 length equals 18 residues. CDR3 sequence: CSAREGTSGRAFYNEQFF.